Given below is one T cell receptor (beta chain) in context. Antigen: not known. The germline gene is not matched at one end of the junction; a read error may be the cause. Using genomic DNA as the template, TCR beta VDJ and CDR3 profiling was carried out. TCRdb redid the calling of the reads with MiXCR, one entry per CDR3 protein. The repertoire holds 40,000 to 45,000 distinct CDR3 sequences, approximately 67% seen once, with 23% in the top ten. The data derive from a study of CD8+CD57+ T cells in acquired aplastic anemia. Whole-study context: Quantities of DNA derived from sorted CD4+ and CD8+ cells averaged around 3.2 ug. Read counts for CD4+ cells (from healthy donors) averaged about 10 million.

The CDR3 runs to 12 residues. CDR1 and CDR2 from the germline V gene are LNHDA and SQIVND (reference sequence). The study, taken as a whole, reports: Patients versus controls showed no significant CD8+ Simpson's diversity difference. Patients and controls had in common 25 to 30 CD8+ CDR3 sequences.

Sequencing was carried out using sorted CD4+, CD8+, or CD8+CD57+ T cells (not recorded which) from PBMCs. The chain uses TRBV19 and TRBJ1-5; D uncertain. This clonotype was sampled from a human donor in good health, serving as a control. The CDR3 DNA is TGTGCCAGTAGTACCCCCCAACAGCTCCAGCATTTT. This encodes CASSTPQQLQHF.